The rows below give T cell receptor beta chains drawn from one sample of a study of cytomegalovirus exposure and HLA in healthy donors. The protocol was immunoSEQ multiplex PCR, while the TCRdb copy is restricted to in-frame clones and leaves out a portion. The sample lists 110,000 to 150,000 clones; roughly 80% were seen once. Material: PBMCs. The receptors come from a man aged 35 to 55 in good health and CMV-seronegative. Both conserved end residues are part of each CDR3. The order of the fields is CDR3 protein, CDR3 DNA, clone size, V gene, D gene, J gene. A D gene is named only where the DNA matches it firmly. Size tells how often a clone was seen (once, few, many) or the class of an expanded clone, and some rows leave it out.

CDR3: CASSSGQSGNTIYF
DNA: TGCGCCAGCAGCTCAGGACAGTCCGGAAACACCATATATTTT
size: NA
V: TRBV5-1
D: NA
J: TRBJ1-3

CDR3: CASSQEHRLSEKLFF
DNA: TGTGCCAGCAGCCAAGAGCACAGGTTGTCGGAAAAACTGTTTTTT
size: NA
V: TRBV14
D: NA
J: TRBJ1-4

CDR3: CASSGGPYEQYF
DNA: TGTGCCAGCAGCGGGGGGCCCTACGAGCAGTACTTC
size: few
V: TRBV6-6
D: NA
J: TRBJ2-7

CDR3: CASSRTGGNSNQPQHF
DNA: TGTGCCAGTAGTCGGACAGGGGGGAATAGCAATCAGCCCCAGCATTTT
size: NA
V: TRBV19
D: TRBD1
J: TRBJ1-5

CDR3: CSVDIRDRGHEQYF
DNA: TGCAGCGTTGATATCCGGGACAGGGGCCACGAGCAGTACTTC
size: NA
V: TRBV29-1
D: TRBD1
J: TRBJ2-7

CDR3: CASSFVGVNTEAFF
DNA: TGTGCCAGCAGCTTTGTAGGGGTGAACACTGAAGCTTTCTTT
size: NA
V: TRBV5-4
D: NA
J: TRBJ1-1

CDR3: CASTQTAGPKKQYF
DNA: TGTGCCAGCACCCAGACGGCAGGCCCAAAAAAGCAGTACTTC
size: NA
V: TRBV6-5
D: NA
J: TRBJ2-7

CDR3: CASRNSGGYQETQYF
DNA: TGTGCCAGTAGAAATAGCGGGGGTTACCAAGAGACCCAGTACTTC
size: once
V: TRBV19
D: TRBD2
J: TRBJ2-5

CDR3: CASSRIGTSGETQYF
DNA: TGCGCCAGCAGCCGGATCGGGACTAGCGGGGAGACCCAGTACTTC
size: NA
V: TRBV5-1
D: TRBD2
J: TRBJ2-5

CDR3: CASSSQGTAGELFF
DNA: TGCGCCAGCAGCTCCCAGGGTACCGCCGGGGAGCTGTTTTTT
size: NA
V: TRBV5-1
D: NA
J: TRBJ2-2

CDR3: CASSRNYFPGQVGSSYNEQFF
DNA: TGTGCCAGCAGCCGAAATTACTTCCCGGGACAGGTGGGAAGCTCCTACAATGAGCAGTTCTTC
size: NA
V: TRBV27
D: TRBD1
J: TRBJ2-1

CDR3: CASSSDRGVNQPQHF
DNA: TGTGCCAGCAGTTCCGACAGGGGGGTCAATCAGCCCCAGCATTTT
size: few
V: TRBV6-5
D: TRBD1
J: TRBJ1-5

CDR3: CASSSGQGDEQFF
DNA: TGTGCCAGTAGTTCCGGACAGGGAGATGAGCAGTTCTTC
size: NA
V: TRBV19
D: TRBD1
J: TRBJ2-1

CDR3: CASSLGLAGIQETQYF
DNA: TGTGCCAGCAGCCTGGGACTAGCGGGGATCCAAGAGACCCAGTACTTC
size: NA
V: TRBV7-8
D: TRBD2
J: TRBJ2-5

CDR3: CANEGPVPGRGMNTEAFF
DNA: TGTGCCAACGAAGGACCTGTTCCGGGGCGCGGGATGAACACTGAAGCTTTCTTT
size: NA
V: TRBV19
D: NA
J: TRBJ1-1

CDR3: CASSQERLNTIYF
DNA: TGTGCCAGCAGCCAAGAACGACTGAACACCATATATTTT
size: NA
V: TRBV4-2
D: NA
J: TRBJ1-3

CDR3: CASLPGGFSYNEQFF
DNA: TGCGCCAGCCTACCCGGGGGTTTCTCCTACAATGAGCAGTTCTTC
size: NA
V: TRBV5-1
D: NA
J: TRBJ2-1

CDR3: CASSSKRGTTGELFF
DNA: TGTGCCAGCAGCTCAAAGCGGGGGACTACCGGGGAGCTGTTTTTT
size: NA
V: TRBV11-3
D: TRBD2
J: TRBJ2-2

CDR3: CASRPREIKGNTIYF
DNA: TGTGCCAGCAGACCCCGGGAGATAAAGGGAAACACCATATATTTT
size: NA
V: TRBV6-6
D: NA
J: TRBJ1-3

CDR3: CATGTAGNTIYF
DNA: TGTGCCACCGGGACAGCTGGAAACACCATATATTTT
size: once
V: TRBV15
D: TRBD1
J: TRBJ1-3

CDR3: CASSSYGGNYGYTF
DNA: TGTGCCAGCAGCTCCTATGGGGGGAACTATGGCTACACCTTC
size: few
V: TRBV5-4
D: NA
J: TRBJ1-2

CDR3: CASGWQEGGELFF
DNA: TGCGCCAGCGGTTGGCAAGAGGGCGGGGAGCTGTTTTTT
size: few
V: TRBV10-1
D: NA
J: TRBJ2-2

CDR3: CASSLTGGITEAFF
DNA: TGTGCCAGCAGTCTGACAGGGGGCATCACTGAAGCTTTCTTT
size: NA
V: TRBV7-9
D: TRBD1
J: TRBJ1-1

CDR3: CASRLTTGRTEAFF
DNA: TGTGCCAGCAGACTTACGACAGGGCGAACTGAAGCTTTCTTT
size: NA
V: TRBV6-5
D: TRBD1
J: TRBJ1-1

CDR3: CASSLGGLYNEQFF
DNA: TGCGCCAGCAGCTTGGGGGGACTATACAATGAGCAGTTCTTC
size: NA
V: TRBV5-1
D: TRBD2
J: TRBJ2-1

CDR3: CASSIQGSHNEQFF
DNA: TGTGCCAGTAGTATTCAGGGTTCCCACAATGAGCAGTTCTTC
size: NA
V: TRBV19
D: NA
J: TRBJ2-1

CDR3: CASSQAAGGNYNEQFF
DNA: TGCGCCAGCAGCCAAGCAGCGGGGGGTAACTACAATGAGCAGTTCTTC
size: NA
V: TRBV4-3
D: TRBD2
J: TRBJ2-1

CDR3: CASSLQGHGNTEAFF
DNA: TGTGCCAGCAGCTTACAGGGACACGGGAACACTGAAGCTTTCTTT
size: NA
V: TRBV7-3
D: NA
J: TRBJ1-1

CDR3: CASSSKAGEFEEQFF
DNA: TGCGCCAGCAGTTCCAAGGCCGGGGAATTTGAGGAGCAGTTCTTC
size: once
V: TRBV5-1
D: NA
J: TRBJ2-1

CDR3: CSSSARQGGNTEAFF
DNA: TGTTCCAGCAGCGCCAGACAGGGGGGGAACACTGAAGCTTTCTTT
size: NA
V: TRBV7-9
D: TRBD1
J: TRBJ1-1

CDR3: CASSEDRNTEAFF
DNA: TGTGCCAGCAGCGAGGACAGGAACACTGAAGCTTTCTTT
size: NA
V: TRBV11-1
D: NA
J: TRBJ1-1

CDR3: CASSSATGSYLETQYF
DNA: TGTGCCAGCAGTTCCGCCACCGGGTCGTATTTGGAGACCCAGTACTTC
size: once
V: TRBV28
D: NA
J: TRBJ2-5

CDR3: CASSIVGGAYEQYF
DNA: TGTGCCAGTAGTATAGTTGGGGGCGCCTACGAGCAGTACTTC
size: NA
V: TRBV19
D: NA
J: TRBJ2-7

CDR3: CASRPGQGVYEQYF
DNA: TGTGCCAGCAGGCCGGGACAGGGAGTCTACGAGCAGTACTTC
size: NA
V: TRBV6-5
D: TRBD1
J: TRBJ2-7

CDR3: CASSLISGAKHNEQFF
DNA: TGTGCCAGCAGCTTAATCAGCGGGGCAAAGCACAATGAGCAGTTCTTC
size: NA
V: TRBV7-8
D: TRBD2
J: TRBJ2-1

CDR3: CASSSRGQGNEQFF
DNA: TGTGCCAGCAGCTCGCGGGGACAGGGGAATGAGCAGTTCTTC
size: few
V: TRBV7-9
D: TRBD1
J: TRBJ2-1

CDR3: CASSDPDLPYEQYF
DNA: TGTGCCAGCAGTGACCCGGACTTGCCCTACGAGCAGTACTTC
size: NA
V: TRBV27
D: NA
J: TRBJ2-7

CDR3: CASSPRGRGQPQHF
DNA: TGTGCCAGCAGTCCTAGGGGGCGCGGTCAGCCCCAGCATTTT
size: NA
V: TRBV5-6
D: TRBD1
J: TRBJ1-5

CDR3: CASSFQRGGDTDTQYF
DNA: TGTGCCAGCAGCTTCCAGCGGGGGGGCGACACAGATACGCAGTATTTT
size: NA
V: TRBV5-4
D: TRBD2
J: TRBJ2-3

CDR3: CASTMGGASRETQYF
DNA: TGTGCCAGCACGATGGGGGGGGCGTCCCGAGAGACCCAGTACTTC
size: NA
V: TRBV2
D: NA
J: TRBJ2-5

CDR3: CASSRQSRQPQHF
DNA: TGTGCCAGCAGCCGACAGTCTCGTCAGCCCCAGCATTTT
size: NA
V: TRBV5-6
D: NA
J: TRBJ1-5

CDR3: CASSNYQPQHF
DNA: TGTGCCAGCAGTAACTATCAGCCCCAGCATTTT
size: NA
V: TRBV28
D: NA
J: TRBJ1-5

CDR3: CASSLRGATYNEQFF
DNA: TGCGCCAGCAGCCTGCGGGGGGCCACCTACAATGAGCAGTTCTTC
size: NA
V: TRBV5-1
D: TRBD2
J: TRBJ2-1

CDR3: CAISERAGEFSEQYF
DNA: TGTGCCATCAGTGAGAGAGCGGGGGAATTCTCCGAGCAGTACTTC
size: few
V: TRBV10-3
D: TRBD2
J: TRBJ2-7

CDR3: CASSLPGTGSLNTIYF
DNA: TGCGCCAGCAGCTTACCCGGGACAGGGAGTTTAAACACCATATATTTT
size: NA
V: TRBV5-1
D: TRBD1
J: TRBJ1-3

CDR3: CASSVRGRTEAFF
DNA: TGTGCCAGCAGCGTAAGGGGCCGTACTGAAGCTTTCTTT
size: NA
V: TRBV14
D: NA
J: TRBJ1-1

CDR3: CASTYNHGLAEETQYF
DNA: TGCGCCAGCACCTACAACCACGGACTAGCGGAGGAGACCCAGTACTTC
size: NA
V: TRBV5-1
D: TRBD2
J: TRBJ2-5

CDR3: CASSIKSRNQGYGYTF
DNA: TGTGCCAGTAGTATTAAGAGCCGCAATCAGGGCTATGGCTACACCTTC
size: NA
V: TRBV19
D: NA
J: TRBJ1-2

CDR3: CASSGGGENTEAFF
DNA: TGTGCCAGCAGCGGCGGGGGGGAAAACACTGAAGCTTTCTTT
size: NA
V: TRBV2
D: NA
J: TRBJ1-1

CDR3: CASSFDRGQTTDEQYF
DNA: TGTGCCAGCAGCTTTGATAGGGGCCAGACGACGGACGAGCAGTACTTC
size: few
V: TRBV5-6
D: NA
J: TRBJ2-7

CDR3: CASSGVFNSNQPQHF
DNA: TGTGCCAGCAGCGGAGTTTTCAATAGCAATCAGCCCCAGCATTTT
size: NA
V: TRBV2
D: NA
J: TRBJ1-5

CDR3: CASSPPPGSEQFF
DNA: TGTGCCAGCTCACCACCCCCGGGGAGTGAGCAGTTCTTC
size: NA
V: TRBV18
D: NA
J: TRBJ2-1

CDR3: CASSLSIYYEQYF
DNA: TGTGCCAGCAGTTTATCCATCTACTACGAGCAGTACTTC
size: NA
V: TRBV28
D: NA
J: TRBJ2-7